This TCR beta chain emerged from a study of CD8+CD57+ T cells in acquired aplastic anemia (dated by TCRdb to 2017 to 2018). Concerning the study at large: DNA extracted from sorted CD4+ and CD8+ cells had a mean of 3.2 ug, with a range of 0.2 to 27.4 ug. CD8+CD57+ expansion was defined as frequency above the mean frequency observed in healthy subjects.

TCR beta VDJ combination and CDR3 sequence profiling used genomic DNA as the template. An Illumina HiSeq 2000 was used for TCR repertoire sequencing. Turning to the authors' computational methods: TRBV/TRBJ rearrangement plots, CDR3 size and DJ length profiles, and Simpson's diversity index were used to evaluate the repertoires. Whichever DNA sequence was most abundant in the deep sequencing data was defined as the immunodominant clone. CDR3 amino acid sequences were screened for sharing across subjects and compared with published repertoires and the VDJdb database. TCRdb passed the public sequencing reads through fastp at Q25 and MiXCR, retaining productive beta sequences. Merged by CDR3 protein, the rows form single entries marked with the most common genes and DNA. Clone size and V and J calls follow TCRdb, not the original study. The sample contains 120,000 or so distinct CDR3 sequences, 30% to 45% of them found a single time. The ten most abundant clones make up under 3% of the sample.

This clonotype was counted only a few times. Its antigen is not yet known. Base qualities are not provided; no much larger clone lies one nucleotide away. The patients picked for sequencing were ones in whom flow cytometry had shown an expansion of CD8+CD57+ cells. Severe acquired aplastic anemia was diagnosed in all patients according to International Study of Aplastic Anemia and Agranulocytosis and Camitta criteria. Patients had received no therapy at the time of blood sampling. In the study, sorted CD4+ and CD8+ blood T cells from patients with severe aplastic anemia and from healthy subjects underwent deep sequencing of TCR repertoires. Patients were enrolled in the USA under clinicaltrials.gov protocols 00001620, 01623167, 00001397, 00071045, 00081523 and 00961064. Ficoll-Paque density gradient centrifugation was used to isolate peripheral blood mononuclear cells. Before DNA extraction, CD4+ and CD8+ T cells were sorted with FACS or magnetic beads.

V is pared back by 0 bases and J by 4 bases, with 9 bases lying between the germline termini. From the cysteine up to the phenylalanine, the CDR3 has a length of 14 residues. The sequence is cut down to CDR3 DNA, 42 bases in frame from base 1. CDR1 is given as MNHEY and CDR2 as SVGAGI, both from the germline V gene. What the work shows at the level of the full study, not this receptor alone: CD8+ Simpson's diversity did not differ significantly between patients and healthy controls (P=0.060). Roughly 30 CD8+ CDR3 sequences were found to be shared between patients and controls, but these sequences appeared to be highly expressed in patients and within the immunodominant clones of the patients.

Input material: sorted CD4+, CD8+, or CD8+CD57+ T cells (not recorded which) from PBMCs. The clonotype comes from a human donor with aplastic anemia. The chain is encoded by TRBV6-5 joined to TRBJ1-2; the D gene is perhaps TRBD1, from 6 matching bases. The DNA is TGTGCCAGCAGTTACTCGGGGGACATCTATGGCTACACCTTC. This sequence encodes CASSYSGDIYGYTF.